This section outlines one TCR beta chain sequence together with its context. The antigen remains undetermined. This entry belongs to a study of shared clonotypes between healthy human individuals. Study observations and caveats: Estimated richness values were generally larger in naive subsets than in memory subsets.

Germline V lookup: CDR1 MNHNS, CDR2 SASEGT. The V and J ends lost 6 bases and 4 bases respectively, with 10 bases between them. This CDR3 is 12 amino acids long. Terminally differentiated effector memory CD45RA+ cells were left out of the naive CD8 fraction, which was CD45RO-negative and positively selected for CCR7. The protocol was immunoSEQ multiplex PCR, while the TCRdb copy is restricted to in-frame clones and leaves out a portion. The sample yields hundreds of thousands of clones, approximately 97% seen once. This sequence was found in a man aged 25-45 years in good health. Sequenced sample: naive CD8+ T cells sorted from blood. The gene calls are TRBV6-1 and TRBJ2-7; D possibly corresponds to TRBD1 (6 bases). Here the CDR3 reads CASSRDRYEQYF. CDR3 nucleotide sequence: TGTGCCAGCAGCAGAGACAGGTACGAGCAGTACTTC.